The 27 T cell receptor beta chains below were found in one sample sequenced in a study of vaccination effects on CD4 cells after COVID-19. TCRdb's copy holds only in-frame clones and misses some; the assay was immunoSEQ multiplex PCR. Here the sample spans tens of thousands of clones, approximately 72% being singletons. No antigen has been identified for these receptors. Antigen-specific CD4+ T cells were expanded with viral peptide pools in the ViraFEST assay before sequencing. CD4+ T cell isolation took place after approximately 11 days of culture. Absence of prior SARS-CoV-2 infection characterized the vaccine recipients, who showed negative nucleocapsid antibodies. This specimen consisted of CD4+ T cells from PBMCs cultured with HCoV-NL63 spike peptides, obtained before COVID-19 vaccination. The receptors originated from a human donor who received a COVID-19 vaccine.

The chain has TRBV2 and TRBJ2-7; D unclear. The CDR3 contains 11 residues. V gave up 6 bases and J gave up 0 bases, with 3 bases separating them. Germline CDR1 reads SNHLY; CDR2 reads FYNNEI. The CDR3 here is CASRSSYEQYV. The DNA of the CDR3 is TGTGCCAGCAGAAGCTCCTACGAGCAGTACGTC.

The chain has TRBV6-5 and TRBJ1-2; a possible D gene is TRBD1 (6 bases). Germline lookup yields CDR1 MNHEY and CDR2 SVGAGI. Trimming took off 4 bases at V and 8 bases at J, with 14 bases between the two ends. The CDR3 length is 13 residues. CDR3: CASSSWGANGYTF. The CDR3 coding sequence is TGTGCCAGCAGTTCATGGGGGGCGAACGGCTACACCTTC.

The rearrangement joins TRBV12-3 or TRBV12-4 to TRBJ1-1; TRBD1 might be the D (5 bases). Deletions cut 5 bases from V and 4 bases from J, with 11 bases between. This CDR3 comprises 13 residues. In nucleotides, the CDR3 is TGTGCCAGCAGTCGACAGAGGACCACTGAAGCTTTCTTT. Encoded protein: CASSRQRTTEAFF.

The CDR3 is CASSPSVTGASSYNEQFF. The CDR3 coding sequence is TGTGCCAGCTCACCGAGTGTGACGGGGGCATCCTCCTACAATGAGCAGTTCTTC. The chain links TRBV18 to TRBJ2-1; either TRBD1 or TRBD2 may fit D (6 bases each). The germline V and J ends were trimmed by 3 bases and 0 bases, with 18 bases remaining between them. CDR1 is KGHSH, CDR2 LQKENI, per germline. This CDR3 comprises 18 residues. The whole variable domain, remainder taken from reference TRBV18 and TRBJ2-1, is NAGVMQNPRHLVRRRGQEARLRCSPMKGHSHVYWYRQLPEEGLKFMVYLQKENIIDESGMPKERFSAEFPKEGPSILRIQQVVRGDSAAYFCASSPSVTGASSYNEQFFGPGTRLTVL.

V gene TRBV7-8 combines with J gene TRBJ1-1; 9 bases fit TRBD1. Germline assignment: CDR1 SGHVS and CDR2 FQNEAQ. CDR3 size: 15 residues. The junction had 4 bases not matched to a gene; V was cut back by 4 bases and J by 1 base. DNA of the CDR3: TGTGCCAGCAGCTGGTCGGGACAGGGGAACACTGAAGCTTTCTTT. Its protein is CASSWSGQGNTEAFF.

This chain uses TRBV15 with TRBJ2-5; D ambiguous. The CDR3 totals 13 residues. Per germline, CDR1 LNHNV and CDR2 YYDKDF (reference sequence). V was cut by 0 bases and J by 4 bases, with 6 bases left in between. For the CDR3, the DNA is TGTGCCACCAGCAGAGATACGAGAGAGACCCAGTACTTC. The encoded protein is CATSRDTRETQYF.

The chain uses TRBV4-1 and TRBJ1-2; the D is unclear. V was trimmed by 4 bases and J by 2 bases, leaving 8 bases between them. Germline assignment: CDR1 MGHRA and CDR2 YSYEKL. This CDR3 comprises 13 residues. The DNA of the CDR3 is TGCGCCAGCAGCCCCTCGTTGAACTATGGCTACACCTTC. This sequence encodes CASSPSLNYGYTF.

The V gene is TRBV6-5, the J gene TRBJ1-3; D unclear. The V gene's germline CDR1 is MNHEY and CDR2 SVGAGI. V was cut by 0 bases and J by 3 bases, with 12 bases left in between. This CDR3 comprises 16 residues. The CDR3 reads CASSYSRGLGGNTIYF. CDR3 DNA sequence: TGTGCCAGCAGTTACTCGAGAGGGCTAGGTGGAAACACCATATATTTT.

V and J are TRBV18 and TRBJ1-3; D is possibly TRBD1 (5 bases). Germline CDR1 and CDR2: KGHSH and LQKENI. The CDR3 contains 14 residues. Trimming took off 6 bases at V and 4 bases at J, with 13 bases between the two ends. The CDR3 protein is CASSQGPKGNTIYF. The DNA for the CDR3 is TGTGCCAGCTCCCAGGGTCCCAAAGGAAACACCATATATTTT.

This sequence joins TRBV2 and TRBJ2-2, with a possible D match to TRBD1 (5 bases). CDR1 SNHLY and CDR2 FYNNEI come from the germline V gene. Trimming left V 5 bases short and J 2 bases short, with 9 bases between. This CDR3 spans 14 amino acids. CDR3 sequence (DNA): TGTGCCAGCAGTCTGACAGTAAACACCGGGGAGCTGTTTTTT. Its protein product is CASSLTVNTGELFF.

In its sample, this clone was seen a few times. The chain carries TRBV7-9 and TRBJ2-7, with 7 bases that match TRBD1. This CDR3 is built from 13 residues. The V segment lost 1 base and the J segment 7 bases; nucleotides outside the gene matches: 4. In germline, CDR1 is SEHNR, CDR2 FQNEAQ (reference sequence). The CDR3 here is CASSLVDRLEQYV. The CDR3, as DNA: TGTGCCAGCAGCTTAGTGGACAGGTTAGAGCAGTACGTC.

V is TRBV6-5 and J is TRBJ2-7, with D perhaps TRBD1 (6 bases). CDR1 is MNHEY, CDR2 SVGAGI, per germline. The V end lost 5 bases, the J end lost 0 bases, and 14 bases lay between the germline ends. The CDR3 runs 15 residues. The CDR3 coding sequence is TGTGCCAGCAGTCCTGGGGGCAGTAGCTCCTACGAGCAGTACGTC. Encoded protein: CASSPGGSSSYEQYV.

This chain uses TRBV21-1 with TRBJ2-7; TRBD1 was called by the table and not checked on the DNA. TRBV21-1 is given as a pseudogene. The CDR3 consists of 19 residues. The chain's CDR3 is CASSMARDTKREVSYEQYV. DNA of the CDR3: TGTGCCAGCAGCATGGCCCGGGACACAAAAAGAGAGGTCTCCTACGAGCAGTACGTC.

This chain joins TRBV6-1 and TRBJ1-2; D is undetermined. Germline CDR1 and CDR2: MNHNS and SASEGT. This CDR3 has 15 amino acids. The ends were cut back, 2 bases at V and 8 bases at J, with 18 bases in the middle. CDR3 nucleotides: TGTGCCAGCAGTGAAATCGTGGGAACGGGTGGAGGCTACACCTTC. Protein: CASSEIVGTGGGYTF.

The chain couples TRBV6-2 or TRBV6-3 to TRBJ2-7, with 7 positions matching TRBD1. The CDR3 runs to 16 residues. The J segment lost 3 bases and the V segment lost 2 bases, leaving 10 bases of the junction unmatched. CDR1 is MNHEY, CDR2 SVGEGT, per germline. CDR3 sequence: CASSYRGFYRGYEQYV. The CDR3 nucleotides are TGTGCCAGCAGTTACAGGGGGTTCTACAGGGGCTACGAGCAGTACGTC.

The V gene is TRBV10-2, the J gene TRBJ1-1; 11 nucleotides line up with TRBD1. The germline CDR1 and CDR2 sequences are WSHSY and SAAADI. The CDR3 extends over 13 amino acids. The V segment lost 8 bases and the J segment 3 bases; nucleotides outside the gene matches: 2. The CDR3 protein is CASRDRGDTEAFF. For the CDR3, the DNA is TGCGCCAGCCGGGACAGGGGGGACACTGAAGCTTTCTTT.

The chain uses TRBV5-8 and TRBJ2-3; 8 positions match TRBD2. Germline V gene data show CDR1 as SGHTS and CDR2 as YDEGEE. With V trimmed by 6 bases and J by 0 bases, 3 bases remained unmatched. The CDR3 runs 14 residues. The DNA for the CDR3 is TGTGCCAGCAAACTAGCGGAGAGCACAGATACGCAGTATTTT. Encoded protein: CASKLAESTDTQYF.

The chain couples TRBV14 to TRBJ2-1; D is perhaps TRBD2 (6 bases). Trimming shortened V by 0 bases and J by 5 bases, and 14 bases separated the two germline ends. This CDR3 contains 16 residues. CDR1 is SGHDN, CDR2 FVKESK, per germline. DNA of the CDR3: TGTGCCAGCAGCCAAGATAGGAGGGGTGGGGACAATGAGCAGTTCTTC. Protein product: CASSQDRRGGDNEQFF.

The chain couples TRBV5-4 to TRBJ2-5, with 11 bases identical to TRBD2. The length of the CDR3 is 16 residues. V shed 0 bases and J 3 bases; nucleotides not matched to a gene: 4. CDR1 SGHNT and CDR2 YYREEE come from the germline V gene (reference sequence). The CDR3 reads CASSLGLAGSKETQYF. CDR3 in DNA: TGTGCCAGCAGCTTGGGACTAGCGGGGAGTAAAGAGACCCAGTACTTC.

This CDR3 is CSVSGGGRDYTF. DNA of the CDR3: TGCAGCGTCTCAGGGGGGGGGCGAGACTACACCTTC. This chain joins TRBV29-1 and TRBJ1-2; TRBD1 matches at 7 bases. CDR1 and CDR2 (germline): SQVTM, ANQGSEA. V gave up 6 bases and J gave up 10 bases; unmatched junction bases: 11. The CDR3 extends over 12 amino acids.

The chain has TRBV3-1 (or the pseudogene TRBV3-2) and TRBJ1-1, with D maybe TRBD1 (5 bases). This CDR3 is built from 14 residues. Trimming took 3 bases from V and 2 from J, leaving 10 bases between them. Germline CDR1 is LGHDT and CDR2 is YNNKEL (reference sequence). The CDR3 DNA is TGTGCCAGCAGCCACGGGGGACTAAACACTGAAGCTTTCTTT. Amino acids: CASSHGGLNTEAFF.

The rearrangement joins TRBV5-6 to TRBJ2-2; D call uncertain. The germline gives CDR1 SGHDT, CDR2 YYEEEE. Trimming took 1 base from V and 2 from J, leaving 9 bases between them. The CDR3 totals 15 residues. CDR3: CASSLLSTNTGELFF. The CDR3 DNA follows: TGTGCCAGCAGCTTGCTTTCCACAAACACCGGGGAGCTGTTTTTT.

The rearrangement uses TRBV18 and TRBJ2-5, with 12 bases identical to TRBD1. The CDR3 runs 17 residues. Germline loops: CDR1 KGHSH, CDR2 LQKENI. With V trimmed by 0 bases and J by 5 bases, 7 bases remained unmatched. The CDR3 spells CASSPPGTGGSHETQYF. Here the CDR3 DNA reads TGTGCCAGCTCACCACCCGGGACAGGGGGCTCTCACGAGACCCAGTACTTC.

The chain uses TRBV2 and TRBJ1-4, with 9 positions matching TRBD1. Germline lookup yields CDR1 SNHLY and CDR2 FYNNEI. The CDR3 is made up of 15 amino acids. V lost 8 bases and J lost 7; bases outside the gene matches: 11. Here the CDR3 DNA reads TGTGCCAGCTTCTCGGGACAGGGCCTTGGTGAAAAACTGTTTTTT. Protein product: CASFSGQGLGEKLFF.

The CDR3: CASSSGSNQPQHF. As DNA, the CDR3 is TGTGCCAGCAGCTCAGGGAGTAACCAGCCCCAGCATTTT. The chain couples TRBV5-6 to TRBJ1-5; possible D gene TRBD1, 5 bases. This CDR3 has 13 residues. V dropped 3 bases and J dropped 7 bases, with 11 bases sitting between them. Looked up from germline, CDR1 is SGHDT and CDR2 is YYEEEE.

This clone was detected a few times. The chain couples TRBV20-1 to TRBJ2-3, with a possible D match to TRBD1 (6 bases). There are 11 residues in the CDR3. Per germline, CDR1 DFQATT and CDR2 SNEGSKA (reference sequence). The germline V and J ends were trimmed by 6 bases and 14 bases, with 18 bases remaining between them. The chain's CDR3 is CSANREIVRYF. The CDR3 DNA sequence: TGCAGTGCAAACAGGGAAATCGTACGGTATTTT.

The CDR3 DNA reads TGTGCCAGCTCACCAGCAACACAGGGAGGGAGCTATGGCTACACCTTC. Translated, it gives CASSPATQGGSYGYTF. The chain carries TRBV18 and TRBJ1-2, with D perhaps matching TRBD1 (6 bases). CDR1 and CDR2 (germline): KGHSH, LQKENI. CDR3 length: 16 amino acids. V lost 2 bases and J lost 4, with 17 bases in between.